This record looks at one T cell receptor beta chain sequence and its context. Its antigen is not known. Libraries were prepared by immunoSEQ multiplex PCR; TCRdb keeps only in-frame clonotypes and omits some of them. The sample includes about 650,000 clones, roughly 96% of them seen just once. There are 16 residues in the CDR3. V lost 3 bases to trimming and J lost 2 bases, with 15 bases between them. Germline V gene sequence: CDR1 MNHEY, CDR2 SMNVEV (reference sequence). Cells designated naive CD8 were CD45RO-negative and were positively selected for CCR7, with terminally differentiated effector memory CD45RA+ cells excluded. This entry is derived from a study of shared clonotypes between healthy human individuals. Study-wide findings and caveats: Clonotype sharing among donors likely depends on sequencing depth.

This clonotype originated in a woman in her thirties in good health. The material sequenced was naive CD8+ T cells sorted from blood. The rearrangement links TRBV27 to TRBJ2-3; D may match TRBD1 or TRBD2 (5 bases each). In DNA, the CDR3 is TGTGCCAGCAGTTTTGGAGCAGGGAGTCACACAGATACGCAGTATTTT. Translated, it gives CASSFGAGSHTDTQYF.